The next 21 T cell receptor beta chains were all read from a single sample in a study of T cells after posttransplantation cyclophosphamide. This table comes from immunoSEQ multiplex PCR, and its TCRdb copy is limited to in-frame clones, with some not included. The repertoire holds 45,000 to 60,000 clones, with about 90% as singletons. Sequenced input: PBMCs. The receptors were gathered from a woman aged 45-65 years in good health and a related stem cell transplant donor.

J is TRBJ1-1 and V is TRBV6-1; tentatively, D is TRBD1 (5 bases). Germline CDR1 and CDR2: MNHNS and SASEGT. V lost 2 bases and J lost 11, with 12 bases in between. The CDR3 is made up of 12 amino acids. The CDR3 sequence is CASSETGGSAFF. The CDR3 DNA is TGTGCCAGCAGTGAAACGGGGGGATCGGCTTTCTTT.

The count of this clone is one. This chain links TRBV27 with TRBJ2-1; 9 nucleotides match TRBD1. The germline V gene has CDR1 MNHEY and CDR2 SMNVEV (reference sequence). The CDR3 spans 16 residues. V dropped 5 bases and J dropped 3; count of bases not matched to a gene: 8. CDR3 in DNA: TGTGCCAGCAGTCCAGCCGGGACAGGGAGCTACAATGAGCAGTTCTTC. Protein product: CASSPAGTGSYNEQFF.

The chain couples TRBV5-5 to TRBJ1-2; D gene uncertain. Germline assignment: CDR1 SGHKS and CDR2 YYEKEE (reference sequence). V shed 1 base and J shed 0 bases, with 10 bases lying between them. CDR3 length: 15 residues. CDR3 nucleotide sequence: TGTGCCAGCAGCTTGTCCCCAGAGGCTAACTATGGCTACACCTTC. This codes for CASSLSPEANYGYTF.

This chain uses TRBV10-3 with TRBJ1-2; 9 positions match TRBD1. Looked up from germline, CDR1 is ENHRY and CDR2 is SYGVKD. The CDR3 contains 16 residues. The J segment lost 0 bases and the V segment lost 6 bases, leaving 8 bases of the junction unmatched. The CDR3 DNA is TGTGCCATCAGCGGGGACAGGGAGGGTACTAACTATGGCTACACCTTC. It translates to CAISGDREGTNYGYTF.

The V and J genes are TRBV6-1 and TRBJ1-5; D perhaps matches TRBD1 (6 bases). Germline CDR1 is MNHNS and CDR2 is SASEGT. V was shortened by 5 bases and J by 9 bases, with 17 bases between the two germline ends. The CDR3 runs 14 residues. DNA of the CDR3: TGTGCCAGCAGTCTAAACAGGGCTGGGGGGCCCCAGCATTTT. This sequence encodes CASSLNRAGGPQHF.

The genes are TRBV27 and TRBJ2-7; D gene ambiguous. This CDR3 is 15 amino acids long. Germline loops: CDR1 MNHEY, CDR2 SMNVEV (reference sequence). V was shortened by 3 bases and J by 0 bases, with 12 bases between the two germline ends. CDR3 sequence (DNA): TGTGCCAGCAGTTTTCTGGCGGCCAGCTCCTACGAGCAGTACTTC. This codes for CASSFLAASSYEQYF.

The chain links TRBV28 to TRBJ2-5; possibly TRBD1 for D (5 bases). The CDR3 length is 15 residues. Trimming pared 3 bases from V and 3 bases from J, leaving 14 bases between. CDR1 is MDHEN and CDR2 is SYDVKM in the germline V gene. This chain's CDR3 is CASSFSRTNKETQYF. In nucleotides, the CDR3 is TGTGCCAGCAGTTTCTCCCGGACAAATAAAGAGACCCAGTACTTC.

V usage is TRBV15 and J usage is TRBJ2-2; TRBD2 is a possible D gene (5 bases). CDR1 is LNHNV and CDR2 is YYDKDF in the germline V gene (reference sequence). The CDR3 runs to 15 residues. The V end was cut by 1 base, the J end by 2 bases, with 8 bases between. This chain's CDR3 is CATSRGSVNTGELFF. The DNA for the CDR3 is TGTGCCACCAGCAGAGGTAGCGTTAACACCGGGGAGCTGTTTTTT.

V usage is TRBV28 and J usage is TRBJ1-1; 10 nucleotides match TRBD1. Germline values: CDR1 MDHEN, CDR2 SYDVKM. With V trimmed by 5 bases and J by 0 bases, 9 bases remained unmatched. The CDR3 spans 17 residues. CDR3 region: CASSARQGAMMNTEAFF. CDR3 coding DNA: TGTGCCAGCAGTGCAAGACAGGGGGCGATGATGAACACTGAAGCTTTCTTT.

The J gene is TRBJ2-3, the V gene TRBV5-1, with a possible D match to TRBD2 (6 bases). The CDR3 has 14 amino acids. V lost 4 bases to trimming and J lost 6 bases, with 15 bases between them. Germline CDR1 and CDR2: SGHRS and YFSETQ. The CDR3 nucleotides read TGCGCCAGCAGCGATAGCGGATGGTGGGATACGCAGTATTTT. This codes for CASSDSGWWDTQYF.

This chain links TRBV11-2 with TRBJ2-1; possibly TRBD1 for D (6 bases). With 7 bases removed from V and 4 bases from J, the gap between germline ends came to 20 bases. The CDR3 sequence is 16 residues long. The germline V gene encodes CDR1 SGHAT and CDR2 FQNNGV. CDR3 nucleotides: TGTGCCAGCACCTCCTACCGGGGACACTCATACAATGAGCAGTTCTTC. This sequence encodes CASTSYRGHSYNEQFF. The entire variable domain, with the rest obtained from reference TRBV11-2 and TRBJ2-1, is as follows: EAGVAQSPRYKIIEKRQSVAFWCNPISGHATLYWYQQILGQGPKLLIQFQNNGVVDDSQLPKDRFSAERLKGVDSTLKIQPAKLEDSAVYLCASTSYRGHSYNEQFFGPGTRLTVL.

V and J are TRBV9 and TRBJ1-4; D is ambiguous. Looked up from germline, CDR1 is SGDLS and CDR2 is YYNGEE. The CDR3 contains 14 residues. Deletions cut 4 bases from V and 0 bases from J, with 7 bases between. The chain's CDR3 is CASSWAATNEKLFF. The CDR3 coding sequence is TGTGCCAGCAGCTGGGCCGCAACTAATGAAAAACTGTTTTTT.

This rearrangement joins TRBV4-2 to TRBJ2-7; TRBD2 matches 8 bases. CDR3 length: 15 residues. J was trimmed by 3 bases and V by 0 bases; bases with no gene match: 4. The germline gives CDR1 LGHNA, CDR2 YNFKEQ. In nucleotides, the CDR3 is TGTGCCAGCAGCCAAGAGAGACTAGCGCACTACGAGCAGTACTTC. It encodes CASSQERLAHYEQYF.

V usage is TRBV30 and J usage is TRBJ1-5; 8 bases fit TRBD1. The V gene's germline CDR1 is GTSNPN and CDR2 SVGIG (reference sequence). The ends lost 5 bases at V and 8 bases at J; junction bases unmatched: 8. The CDR3 spans 13 residues. CDR3 DNA sequence: TGTGCCTGGGGAGGACAGGGTCGAGAGCCCCAGCATTTT. Translating gives CAWGGQGREPQHF.

V usage is TRBV29-1 and J usage is TRBJ1-1; perhaps TRBD1 as D (5 bases). V was trimmed by 6 bases and J by 3 bases, leaving 17 bases between them. There are 14 residues in the CDR3. In germline, CDR1 is SQVTM, CDR2 ANQGSEA. In DNA form, the CDR3 reads TGCAGCGTGCCGGCAGTTCAGGGTTACACTGAAGCTTTCTTT. It encodes CSVPAVQGYTEAFF.

The chain couples TRBV5-1 to TRBJ2-7; D is uncertain. CDR1 is SGHRS and CDR2 is YFSETQ in the germline V gene. V was trimmed by 0 bases and J by 2 bases, leaving 6 bases between them. CDR3 length: 13 amino acids. The CDR3, as DNA: TGCGCCAGCAGCTTGGACACCACCTACGAGCAGTACTTC. It yields the protein CASSLDTTYEQYF. Variable domain in full (rest from reference TRBV5-1 and TRBJ2-7): KAGVTQTPRYLIKTRGQQVTLSCSPISGHRSVSWYQQTPGQGLQFLFEYFSETQRNKGNFPGRFSGRQFSNSRSEMNVSTLELGDSALYLCASSLDTTYEQYFGPGTRLTVT.

The chain carries TRBV11-2 and TRBJ2-3, with TRBD2 matching 12 bases. The V gene's germline CDR1 is SGHAT and CDR2 FQNNGV. The CDR3 spans 17 residues. J lost 2 bases, V lost 2 bases, and 5 bases had no gene match. Here the CDR3 DNA reads TGTGCCAGCAGCTTACGACCTAGCGGGGGGGCCACAGATACGCAGTATTTT. This encodes CASSLRPSGGATDTQYF.

The V call is TRBV11-2, the J call TRBJ2-6; D unclear. This CDR3 region has 16 residues. Germline-derived CDR1 and CDR2 are SGHAT and FQNNGV. V lost 1 base and J lost 0, with 7 bases in between. The CDR3 sequence: CASSLGRVSGANVLTF. The CDR3 nucleotides read TGTGCCAGCAGCTTAGGCCGGGTCTCTGGGGCCAACGTCCTGACTTTC.

This chain links TRBV4-1 with TRBJ2-5; TRBD1 might be the D (6 bases). TRBJ2-7 matches the DNA end more closely, so the J call is doubtful. CDR1 is MGHRA, CDR2 YSYEKL, per germline. The CDR3 contains 15 residues. In DNA, the CDR3 is TGCGCCAGCAGCCGAGACCGGGACAATTTTCCCGAGCAGTACTTC. It specifies CASSRDRDNFPEQYF.

The V call is TRBV11-2, the J call TRBJ1-5, with 8 bases lining up with TRBD1. V lost 4 bases and J lost 2; bases outside the gene matches: 13. CDR3 length: 18 residues. The germline gives CDR1 SGHAT, CDR2 FQNNGV. CDR3 amino acids: CASSSSRVPDRGNQPQHF. CDR3 coding DNA: TGTGCCAGCAGCTCCTCAAGGGTCCCGGACAGGGGCAATCAGCCCCAGCATTTT.

CDR3 nucleotides: TGTGCCACCGGGGGGACCGAAGAGACCCAGTACTTC. Protein sequence: CATGGTEETQYF. The V and J genes are TRBV7-6 and TRBJ2-5; 7 nucleotides align to TRBD2. The CDR3 runs 12 residues. After removal of 10 bases from V and 3 bases from J, the junction contained 5 bases not matched to a gene. Germline V gives CDR1 SGHVS, CDR2 FNYEAQ.